Listed below are T cell receptor beta chains from one sample, sequenced in a study of post-analysis software for immune sequencing data. TCRdb fed the PCR reads into MiXCR, producing one record per CDR3 protein. The sample carries roughly 800,000 distinct CDR3 sequences, roughly 29% recorded once. The sequenced sample was blood. The receptors derive from a girl aged 10-17 years with multiple sclerosis. Each CDR3 is given with its conserved first and last residue. Each record gives: D gene, V gene, clone size, J gene, CDR3 DNA, CDR3 protein. A D gene is named only where the DNA matches it firmly. A row's size may be missing; if present it is once, few, many or a size class.

.	TRBV4-1	few	TRBJ2-7	TGCGCCAGCAGCCAAAGGGCCAGGGGCATCGAGGAGCAGTACTTC	CASSQRARGIEEQYF
.	TRBV2	few	TRBJ2-4	TGTGCCAGCAGTGTTCGGGGACTTCGGCAAAACATTCAGTACTTC	CASSVRGLRQNIQYF
.	TRBV2	few	TRBJ1-5	TGTGCCAGCAGTGGTCTGAGGCAGGGGAATCAGCCCCAGCATTTT	CASSGLRQGNQPQHF
TRBD1	TRBV4-1	many	TRBJ2-7	TGCGCCAGCAGCCAAGGGGGACAGGGCCCCTACGAGCAGTACTTC	CASSQGGQGPYEQYF
.	TRBV29-1	many	TRBJ2-7	TGCAGCGTGGCTACCTATGGGGATTCCTACGAGCAGTACTTC	CSVATYGDSYEQYF
.	TRBV24-1	few	TRBJ1-5	TGTGCCACCAGTGATTTGACAGTGGATCAGCCCCAGCATTTT	CATSDLTVDQPQHF
TRBD1	TRBV29-1	.	TRBJ1-2	TGCAGCGTTGCAGGGGGGGCTAACTATGGCTACACCTTC	CSVAGGANYGYTF
.	TRBV6-2/TRBV6-3	few	TRBJ2-7	TGTGCCAGCAGTTACTCACAGTCCTACGAGCAGTACTTC	CASSYSQSYEQYF
TRBD2	TRBV18	few	TRBJ2-1	TGTGCCAGCTCACCAGGACCTAGCGGGGGGGCCGGCGTGTACAATGAGCAGTTCTTC	CASSPGPSGGAGVYNEQFF
.	TRBV7-8	.	TRBJ2-4	TGTGCCAGCAGCTTGGGACTTGTTGAGCAGTACTTC	CASSLGLVEQYF
.	TRBV7-9	.	TRBJ2-5	TGTGCCAGCAGCTTAGTACAAAAAGAGACCCAGTACTTC	CASSLVQKETQYF
TRBD1	TRBV29-1	few	TRBJ1-1	TGCAGCGTGGACAGGGGTAGCACTGAAGCTTTCTTT	CSVDRGSTEAFF
.	TRBV12-3/TRBV12-4	few	TRBJ2-7	TGTGCCAGCAGTTTAGCCAGGTTCGATTACGAGCAGTACTTC	CASSLARFDYEQYF
.	TRBV4-1	.	TRBJ1-4	TGCGCCAGCAGCCAAGATTCAGGGCGAGAAAAACTGTTTTTT	CASSQDSGREKLFF
TRBD2	TRBV28	.	TRBJ2-7	TGTGCCAGCAGTTCCTATTCTAGCGGGAGGTTCGAGCAGTACTTC	CASSSYSSGRFEQYF
.	TRBV15	.	TRBJ1-4	TGTGCCACCAGCAGAGGGGGGCTTGGGGGGCGCCGTGAAAAACGGTTTTTT	CATSRGGLGGRREKRFF
TRBD1	TRBV19	.	TRBJ2-7	TGTGCCAGTAGTATCTCCCTACTTACAGGGGGCCGGAGGTTCAGCGAGCAGTACTTC	CASSISLLTGGRRFSEQYF
.	TRBV28	once	TRBJ1-5	TGTGCCAGCAGGTTTAGAGGGAATCAGCCCCAGCATTTT	CASRFRGNQPQHF
.	TRBV18	.	TRBJ2-1	TGTGCCAGCTCAATACGGCAGGGCTCCTACAATGAGCAGTTCTTC	CASSIRQGSYNEQFF
TRBD1	TRBV5-1	few	TRBJ2-4	TGCGCCAGCAGCTCCGGTGACAGGGATAAAAACATTCAGTACTTC	CASSSGDRDKNIQYF
TRBD1	TRBV5-1	once	TRBJ1-1	TGCGCCAGCAGCTGGGGGGGACAGGGGTCGACTGAAGCTTTCTTT	CASSWGGQGSTEAFF
.	TRBV7-9	.	TRBJ2-3	TGTGCCAGCAGCCCTGGCGCGGGTGGCACAGATACGCAGTATTTT	CASSPGAGGTDTQYF
.	TRBV18	.	TRBJ1-2	TGTGCCAGCTCACCTAGGAGTAGACAGGAAAACTATGGCTACACCTTC	CASSPRSRQENYGYTF
.	TRBV5-1	.	TRBJ2-1	TGCGCCAGCAGAAGGACGGGGAAAGAGTTCTTC	CASRRTGKEFF
TRBD1	TRBV5-6	few	TRBJ2-7	TGTGCCAGCAGCTTGGTATCGGGACAGGGCTACTCCTACGAGCAGTACTTC	CASSLVSGQGYSYEQYF
.	TRBV10-3	many	TRBJ2-3	TGTGCCATCAGTGAAGGAGTAGGATCAGATACGCAGTATTTT	CAISEGVGSDTQYF
TRBD1	TRBV29-1	.	TRBJ2-1	TGCAGCGTTGATAAGGCAGGGGGTCACGATGAGCAGTTCTTC	CSVDKAGGHDEQFF
.	TRBV14	.	TRBJ2-2	TGTGCCAGCAGCCAAGTGTCCCGGACGAACACCGGGGAGCTGTTTTTT	CASSQVSRTNTGELFF
TRBD1	TRBV28	few	TRBJ1-2	TGTGCCAGCAGTTGGCAGGGGGCCACCGGTGGCTACACCTTC	CASSWQGATGGYTF
TRBD1	TRBV27	.	TRBJ2-5	TGTGCCAGCAGACCTACCGTCTCACAGGGGATGGAGACCCGGTACTTC	CASRPTVSQGMETRYF
TRBD2	TRBV4-3	.	TRBJ2-5	TGCGCCAGCAGCCAAGAGGGTCCGTTGAGCGGGAGGTCGAGCCGGGGAGACCAAGAGACCCAGTACTTC	CASSQEGPLSGRSSRGDQETQYF
.	TRBV2	.	TRBJ2-3	TGTGCCAGCAGTGCGGACAGAAACACAGATACGCAGTATTTT	CASSADRNTDTQYF
TRBD2	TRBV7-2	.	TRBJ2-2	TGTGCCAGCAGCTGGACTAGCGGGCCCGGGGAGCTGTTTTTT	CASSWTSGPGELFF
.	TRBV15	.	TRBJ2-7	TGTGCCACCAGCAGAGATGGATACGAGCAGTACTTC	CATSRDGYEQYF
.	TRBV7-2	many	TRBJ2-7	TGTGCCAGCAGTTGGGTAGGAGGCTCGGAGCAGTACTTC	CASSWVGGSEQYF
.	TRBV28	.	TRBJ2-1	TGTGCCAGCCATGGGGTCCGGGAGCAGTTCTTC	CASHGVREQFF
.	TRBV29-1	.	TRBJ1-4	.	CSVAPGTNEKRFF
.	TRBV6-1	few	TRBJ1-1	TGTGCCAGCAATGGCGGGAACACTGAAGCTTTCTTT	CASNGGNTEAFF
.	TRBV4-3	.	TRBJ2-7	TGCGCCAGCAGCCAAGATCTTAGCGGTAGACGGGAGCAGTACTTC	CASSQDLSGRREQYF
TRBD2	TRBV29-1	many	TRBJ2-7	TGCAGCGTTCCCGCCGGGGGGGCTACTTACGAGCAGTACTTC	CSVPAGGATYEQYF